This T cell receptor (beta chain) was found in a study of T cells in Graves' hyperthyroidism and ophthalmopathy. CDR1 MDHEN and CDR2 SYDVKM come from the germline V gene. V lost 2 bases, J lost 5 bases, and 15 bases lay in between. The CDR3 length is 16 residues. This clonotype was observed at least ten times. Amplified regions were TCR beta CDR3 sequences from RNA transcripts. The HTBI primer set served for first-round RT-PCR of the TCR CDR3. TCRdb analysed the multiplex PCR reads with MiXCR anew, one entry per CDR3 protein. The sample comprises about 380,000 distinct CDR3 sequences, less than 20% of which are singletons, and 35% to 50% rests with the top ten.

The sequencing input was blood. The V call is TRBV28, the J call TRBJ2-2, with D perhaps being TRBD1 or TRBD2 (6 bases each). The TCR originated in a man aged 18 to 30 with Graves' ophthalmopathy. This CDR3 reads CASSLQGTRGTGELFF. CDR3 in DNA: TGTGCCAGCAGTTTACAGGGGACCCGGGGGACCGGGGAGCTGTTTTTT.